A single TCR beta chain is shown here with its context. Its antigen is unknown. The sample is drawn from a study of graft-versus-host responses after intestinal transplantation. Across the whole study: Each transplant was multivisceral, liver-intestinal, or isolated intestinal. All of the recipients had induction that used anti-thymocyte globulin, then tacrolimus and steroids for approximately 3 years. Whole-study results and caveats: Subjects displaying graft-donor T cell macrochimerism possessed elevated graft-versus-host to host-versus-graft clonal ratios inside allografts. GvH clonotypes were identified within recipient marrow, with a subset emerging first in ileum or blood.

Germline V gene lookup returns CDR1 SGHDT and CDR2 YYEEEE. This CDR3 has 11 residues. V lost 4 bases and J 4 bases, leaving 6 bases between the germline ends. Clones were read by immunoSEQ multiplex PCR, and TCRdb kept only the in-frame ones, dropping some. The repertoire holds roughly 100,000 clones, roughly 84% seen once, with about 0.9% in the top ten. The sequencing here drew on unstimulated CD4+ T cells sorted from spleen or lymph node cells, taken before intestinal transplant. The chain combines TRBV5-6 with TRBJ2-7, with D unresolved. This clonotype originated in a human donor who received an intestinal transplant. The CDR3 is CASSRFYEQYF. In DNA form, the CDR3 reads TGTGCCAGCAGCCGCTTTTACGAGCAGTACTTC.